The TCR beta chain described here comes from a study of T cell responses to AZD1222 COVID-19 vaccine. To note about this clone: Its antigen is currently unknown.

V was clipped by 4 bases and J by 3 bases, with 15 bases between them. Germline lookup yields CDR1 SGHVS and CDR2 FNYEAQ. This CDR3 region has 15 residues. TCRdb's table, derived via immunoSEQ multiplex PCR, lists solely in-frame clones and lacks some. This table holds roughly 170,000 clones, approximately 93% found once. Study-level points and caveats: Within unmutated variant regions lay the reported targets of nearly half of spike-specific TCRs. Spike as a whole was targeted by vaccine-associated CD4 TCRs, dominant at 160-218 and 743-854. It was only after the peak T cell response that any repertoires were sampled.

The gene calls are TRBV7-6 and TRBJ1-1; TRBD1 is a possible D gene (6 bases). This clonotype originated in an adult in good health. Sequenced material: peripheral blood, taken on day 0 of AZD1222 vaccination. The CDR3: CASSSRLGQYTEAFF. DNA of the CDR3: TGTGCCAGCAGCTCGCGACTCGGACAGTACACTGAAGCTTTCTTT.